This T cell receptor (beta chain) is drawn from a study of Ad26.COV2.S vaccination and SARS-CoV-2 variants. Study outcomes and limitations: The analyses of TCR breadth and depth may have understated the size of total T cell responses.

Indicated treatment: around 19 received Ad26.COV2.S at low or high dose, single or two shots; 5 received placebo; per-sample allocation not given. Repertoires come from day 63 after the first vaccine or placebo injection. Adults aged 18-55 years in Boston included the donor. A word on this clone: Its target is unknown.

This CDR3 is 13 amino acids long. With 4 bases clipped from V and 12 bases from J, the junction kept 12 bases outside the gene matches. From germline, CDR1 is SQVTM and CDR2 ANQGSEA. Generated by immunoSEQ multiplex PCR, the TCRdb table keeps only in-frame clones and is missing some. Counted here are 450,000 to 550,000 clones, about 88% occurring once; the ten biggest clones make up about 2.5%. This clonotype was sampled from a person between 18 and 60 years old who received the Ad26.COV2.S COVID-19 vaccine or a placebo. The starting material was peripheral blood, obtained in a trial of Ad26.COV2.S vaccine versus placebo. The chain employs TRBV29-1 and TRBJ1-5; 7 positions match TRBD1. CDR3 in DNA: TGCAGCGTTGCTGAGTCTTTTCAGGGGGGCCAGCATTTT. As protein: CSVAESFQGGQHF.